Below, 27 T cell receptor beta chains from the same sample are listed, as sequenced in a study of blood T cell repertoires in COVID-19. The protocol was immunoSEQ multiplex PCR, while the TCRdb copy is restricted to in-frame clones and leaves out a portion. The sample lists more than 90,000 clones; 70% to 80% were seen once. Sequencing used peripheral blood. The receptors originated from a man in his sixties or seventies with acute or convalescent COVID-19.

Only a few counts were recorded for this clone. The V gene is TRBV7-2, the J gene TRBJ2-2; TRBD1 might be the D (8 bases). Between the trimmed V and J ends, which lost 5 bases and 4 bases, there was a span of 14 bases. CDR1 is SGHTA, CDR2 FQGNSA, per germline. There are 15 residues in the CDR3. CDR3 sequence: CASSMRGTGTGELFF. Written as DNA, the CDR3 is TGTGCCAGCAGCATGCGGGGGACAGGCACCGGGGAGCTGTTTTTT.

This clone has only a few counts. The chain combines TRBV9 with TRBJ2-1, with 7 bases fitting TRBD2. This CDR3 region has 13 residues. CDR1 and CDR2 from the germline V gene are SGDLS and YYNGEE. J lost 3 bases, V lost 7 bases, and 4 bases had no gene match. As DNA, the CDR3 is TGTGCCAGCGGCGGCGGGAGCTACAATGAGCAGTTCTTC. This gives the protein CASGGGSYNEQFF.

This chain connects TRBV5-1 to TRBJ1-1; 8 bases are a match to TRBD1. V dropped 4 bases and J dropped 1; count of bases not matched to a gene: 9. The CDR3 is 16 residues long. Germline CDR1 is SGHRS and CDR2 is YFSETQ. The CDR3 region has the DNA TGCGCCAGCAGCCCGGACGGACAGGGTAGGAACACTGAAGCTTTCTTT. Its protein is CASSPDGQGRNTEAFF.

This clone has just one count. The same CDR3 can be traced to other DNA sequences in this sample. CDR3 sequence (DNA): TGTGCCAGCAGCCTTGGACAGGGTGTGACAGATACGCAGTATTTT. Its protein product is CASSLGQGVTDTQYF. J is TRBJ2-3 and V is TRBV13; TRBD1 aligns across 8 bases. This CDR3 region has 15 residues. The V and J ends lost 5 bases and 3 bases, in that order; junction bases with no gene match: 7. The germline gives CDR1 PRHDT, CDR2 FYEKMQ (reference sequence).

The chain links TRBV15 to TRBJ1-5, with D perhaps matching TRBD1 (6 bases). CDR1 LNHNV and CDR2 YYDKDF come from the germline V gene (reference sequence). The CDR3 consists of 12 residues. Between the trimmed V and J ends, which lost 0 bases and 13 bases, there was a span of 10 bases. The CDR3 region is CATSRDSGTQHF. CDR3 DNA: TGTGCCACCAGCAGAGATTCGGGGACACAGCATTTT.

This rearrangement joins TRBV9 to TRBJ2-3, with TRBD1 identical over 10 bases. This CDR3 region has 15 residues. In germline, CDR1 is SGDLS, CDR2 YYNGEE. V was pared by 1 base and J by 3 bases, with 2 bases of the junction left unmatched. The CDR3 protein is CASSVRQGATDTQYF. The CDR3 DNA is TGTGCCAGCAGCGTAAGACAGGGGGCGACAGATACGCAGTATTTT.

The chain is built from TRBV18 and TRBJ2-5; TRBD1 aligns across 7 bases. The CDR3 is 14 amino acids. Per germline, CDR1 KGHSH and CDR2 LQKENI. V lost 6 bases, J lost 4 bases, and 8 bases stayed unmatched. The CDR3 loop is CASSLQGYGETQYF. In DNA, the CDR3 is TGTGCCAGCTCGCTACAGGGGTATGGAGAGACCCAGTACTTC.

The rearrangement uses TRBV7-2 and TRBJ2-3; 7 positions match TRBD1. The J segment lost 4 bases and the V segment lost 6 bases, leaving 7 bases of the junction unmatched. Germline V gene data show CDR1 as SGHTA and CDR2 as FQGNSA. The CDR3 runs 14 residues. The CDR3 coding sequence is TGTGCCAGCAGACAGAGGACAGGATCAGATACGCAGTATTTT. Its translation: CASRQRTGSDTQYF.

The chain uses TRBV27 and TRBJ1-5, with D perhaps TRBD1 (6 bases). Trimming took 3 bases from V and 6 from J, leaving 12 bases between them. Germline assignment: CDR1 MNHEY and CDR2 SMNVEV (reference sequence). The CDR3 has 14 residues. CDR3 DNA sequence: TGTGCCAGCAGTTTTTCAGGGGCGGGTCAGCCCCAGCATTTT. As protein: CASSFSGAGQPQHF.

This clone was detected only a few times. The CDR3 DNA reads as TGTGCCAGCAGCGTAGCTGAGGTAGCTAACTATGGCTACACCTTC. Its translation is CASSVAEVANYGYTF. The V call is TRBV9, the J call TRBJ1-2; no reliable D call. This CDR3 has 15 residues. CDR1 and CDR2 from the germline V gene are SGDLS and YYNGEE. V was shortened by 0 bases and J by 0 bases, with 9 bases between the two germline ends.

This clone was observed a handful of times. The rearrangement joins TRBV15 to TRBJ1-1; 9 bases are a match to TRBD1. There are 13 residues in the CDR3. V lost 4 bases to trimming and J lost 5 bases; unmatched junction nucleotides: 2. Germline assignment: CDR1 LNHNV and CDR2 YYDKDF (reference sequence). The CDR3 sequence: CATSNRGRTEAFF. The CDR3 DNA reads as TGTGCCACCAGCAACAGGGGGCGAACTGAAGCTTTCTTT.

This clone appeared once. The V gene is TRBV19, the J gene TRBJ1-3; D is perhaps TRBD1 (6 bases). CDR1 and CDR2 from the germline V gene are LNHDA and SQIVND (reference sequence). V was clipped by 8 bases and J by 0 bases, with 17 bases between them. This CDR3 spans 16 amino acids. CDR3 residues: CASSRRTGNSGNTIYF. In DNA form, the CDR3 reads TGTGCCAGTTCTAGGCGTACAGGGAACTCTGGAAACACCATATATTTT.

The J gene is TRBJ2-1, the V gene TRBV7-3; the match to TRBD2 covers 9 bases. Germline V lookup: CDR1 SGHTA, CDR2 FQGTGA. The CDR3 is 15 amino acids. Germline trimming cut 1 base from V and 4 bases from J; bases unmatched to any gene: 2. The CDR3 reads CASSLMRGGYNEQFF. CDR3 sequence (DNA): TGTGCCAGCAGCTTAATGCGGGGGGGTTACAATGAGCAGTTCTTC.

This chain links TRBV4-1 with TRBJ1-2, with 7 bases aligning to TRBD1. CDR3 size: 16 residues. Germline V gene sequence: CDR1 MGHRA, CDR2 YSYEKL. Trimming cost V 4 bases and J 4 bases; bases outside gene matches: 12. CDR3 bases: TGCGCCAGCAGCCGGTCCTCAGGGGGAATCGTCTATGGCTACACCTTC. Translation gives CASSRSSGGIVYGYTF.

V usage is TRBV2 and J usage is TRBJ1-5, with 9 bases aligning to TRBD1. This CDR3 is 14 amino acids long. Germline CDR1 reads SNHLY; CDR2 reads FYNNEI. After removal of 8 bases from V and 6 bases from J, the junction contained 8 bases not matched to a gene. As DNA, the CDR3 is TGTGCCAGCCGGGGACAGGGACAAGGTCAGCCCCAGCATTTT. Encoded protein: CASRGQGQGQPQHF.

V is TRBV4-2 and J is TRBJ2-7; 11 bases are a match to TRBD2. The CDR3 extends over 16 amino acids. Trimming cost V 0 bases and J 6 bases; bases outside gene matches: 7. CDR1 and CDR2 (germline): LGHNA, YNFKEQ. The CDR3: CASSQEVLAGGLEQYF. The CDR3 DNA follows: TGTGCCAGCAGCCAAGAAGTCCTAGCGGGAGGCCTCGAGCAGTACTTC.

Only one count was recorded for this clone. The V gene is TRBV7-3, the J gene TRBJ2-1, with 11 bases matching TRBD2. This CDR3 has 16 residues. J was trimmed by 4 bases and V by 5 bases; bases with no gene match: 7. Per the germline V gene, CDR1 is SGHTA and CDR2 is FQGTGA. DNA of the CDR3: TGTGCCAGCAGCACGGGGACTAGCGGAGGATACAATGAGCAGTTCTTC. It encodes CASSTGTSGGYNEQFF.

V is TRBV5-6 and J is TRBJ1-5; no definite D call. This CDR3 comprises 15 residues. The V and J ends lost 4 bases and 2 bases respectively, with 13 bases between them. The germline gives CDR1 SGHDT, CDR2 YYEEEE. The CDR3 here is CASSTSFGGNQPQHF. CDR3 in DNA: TGTGCCAGCAGCACTTCATTCGGTGGCAATCAGCCCCAGCATTTT.

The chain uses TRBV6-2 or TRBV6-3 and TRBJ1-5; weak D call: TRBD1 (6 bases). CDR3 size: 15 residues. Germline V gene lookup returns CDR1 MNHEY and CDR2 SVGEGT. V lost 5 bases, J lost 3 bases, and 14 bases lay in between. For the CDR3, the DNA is TGTGCCAGCAGTAGCCGCGGACAGACCAATCAGCCCCAGCATTTT. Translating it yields CASSSRGQTNQPQHF.

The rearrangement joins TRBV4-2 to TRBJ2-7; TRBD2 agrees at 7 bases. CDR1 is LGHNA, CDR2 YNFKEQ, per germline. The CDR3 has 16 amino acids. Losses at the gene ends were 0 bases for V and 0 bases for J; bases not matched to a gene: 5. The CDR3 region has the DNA TGTGCCAGCAGCCAAGACCTAGCGGTATTCTCCTACGAGCAGTACTTC. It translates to CASSQDLAVFSYEQYF.

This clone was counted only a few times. The CDR3 region is CASGKGDQPQHF. The CDR3 coding sequence is TGTGCCAGCGGGAAGGGAGATCAGCCCCAGCATTTT. The V and J genes are TRBV28 and TRBJ1-5, with unresolved D. Germline assignment: CDR1 MDHEN and CDR2 SYDVKM. This CDR3 spans 12 amino acids. The ends were cut back, 8 bases at V and 5 bases at J, with 10 bases in the middle.

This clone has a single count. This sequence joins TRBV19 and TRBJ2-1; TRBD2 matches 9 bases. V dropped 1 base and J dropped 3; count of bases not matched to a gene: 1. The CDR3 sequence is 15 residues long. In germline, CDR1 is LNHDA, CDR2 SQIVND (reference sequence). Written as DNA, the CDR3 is TGTGCCAGTAGTATAGGGACTAGCGACTACAATGAGCAGTTCTTC. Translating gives CASSIGTSDYNEQFF. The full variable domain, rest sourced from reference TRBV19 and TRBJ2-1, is DGGITQSPKYLFRKEGQNVTLSCEQNLNHDAMYWYRQDPGQGLRLIYYSQIVNDFQKGDIAEGYSVSREKKESFPLTVTSAQKNPTAFYLCASSIGTSDYNEQFFGPGTRLTVL.

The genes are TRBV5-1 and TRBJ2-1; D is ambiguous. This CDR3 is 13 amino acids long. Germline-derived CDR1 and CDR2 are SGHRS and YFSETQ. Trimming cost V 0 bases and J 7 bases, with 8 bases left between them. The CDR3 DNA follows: TGCGCCAGCAGCTTGGACGGGTTTAATGAGCAGTTCTTC. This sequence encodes CASSLDGFNEQFF.

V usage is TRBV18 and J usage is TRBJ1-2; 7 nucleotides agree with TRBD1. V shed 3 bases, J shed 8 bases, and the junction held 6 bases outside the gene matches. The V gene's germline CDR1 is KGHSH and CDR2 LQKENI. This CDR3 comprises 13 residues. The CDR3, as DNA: TGTGCCAGCTCACCCGACAGGGATGGAGGCTACACCTTC. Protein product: CASSPDRDGGYTF.

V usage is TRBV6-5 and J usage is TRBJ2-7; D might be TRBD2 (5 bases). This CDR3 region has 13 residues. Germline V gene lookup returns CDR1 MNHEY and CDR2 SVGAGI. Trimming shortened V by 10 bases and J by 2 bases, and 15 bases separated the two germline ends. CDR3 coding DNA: TGTGCCACCAGCAGCGGCCAGACCTACGAGCAGTACTTC. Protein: CATSSGQTYEQYF.

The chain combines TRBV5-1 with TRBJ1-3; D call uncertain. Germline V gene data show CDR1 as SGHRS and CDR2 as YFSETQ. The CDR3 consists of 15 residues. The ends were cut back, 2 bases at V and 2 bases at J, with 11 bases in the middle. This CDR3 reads CASSLLLAAGNTIYF. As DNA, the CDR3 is TGCGCCAGCAGCTTATTACTGGCGGCTGGAAACACCATATATTTT.

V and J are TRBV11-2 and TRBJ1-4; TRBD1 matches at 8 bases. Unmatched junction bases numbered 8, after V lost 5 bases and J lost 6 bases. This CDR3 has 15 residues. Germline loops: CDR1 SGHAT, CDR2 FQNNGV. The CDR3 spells CASSAQQGVDEKLFF. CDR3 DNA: TGTGCCAGCAGCGCACAACAGGGGGTCGATGAAAAACTGTTTTTT.